The 26 T cell receptor beta chains below come from one sample, sequenced in a study of blood T cell repertoires in COVID-19 (dated by TCRdb to the early 2020s). Libraries came from the immunoSEQ multiplex PCR assay. As stored in TCRdb, this immuneACCESS dataset retains in-frame rearrangements with V and J assigned. A fraction of the clones does not appear; measured against another copy, unresolved V genes explain less than half of the discrepancy, and the remainder lacks a known reason. Counted in this sample were tens of thousands of clones; 85% to 90% of them appeared once. Around 10% of the sample goes to the ten largest clones. Sequenced sample: peripheral blood. These receptors were taken from an elderly man with active COVID-19.

V gene TRBV5-4 combines with J gene TRBJ2-1, with D possibly TRBD2 on 6 matching bases. The V end lost 4 bases, the J end lost 7 bases, and 15 bases lay between the germline ends. Germline lookup yields CDR1 SGHNT and CDR2 YYREEE (reference sequence). This CDR3 spans 14 amino acids. This CDR3 reads CASSRRGTPNEQFF. DNA for the CDR3: TGTGCCAGCAGCCGCCGGGGGACCCCAAATGAGCAGTTCTTC.

The chain links TRBV5-5 to TRBJ1-1; no clear D. The CDR3 totals 19 residues. Trimming left V 0 bases short and J 0 bases short, with 21 bases between. Germline CDR1 and CDR2: SGHKS and YYEKEE (reference sequence). CDR3 region: CASSLGWGDTRTMNTEAFF. The CDR3 DNA reads as TGTGCCAGCAGCTTGGGCTGGGGTGATACCAGGACTATGAACACTGAAGCTTTCTTT.

This clone was observed a few times. The V and J genes are TRBV7-2 and TRBJ1-4, with D maybe TRBD1 (5 bases). Germline V gives CDR1 SGHTA, CDR2 FQGNSA. The CDR3 is made up of 15 amino acids. The V and J ends lost 2 bases and 4 bases respectively, with 11 bases between them. The CDR3 nucleotides read TGTGCCAGCAGCTTACAGGGCAGTCATAATGAAAAACTGTTTTTT. Its protein product is CASSLQGSHNEKLFF. Full variable domain (outside the CDR3, taken from reference TRBV7-2 and TRBJ1-4): GAGVSQSPSNKVTEKGKDVELRCDPISGHTALYWYRQSLGQGLEFLIYFQGNSAPDKSGLPSDRFSAERTGGSVSTLTIQRTQQEDSAVYLCASSLQGSHNEKLFFGSGTQLSVL.

This sequence joins TRBV23-1 and TRBJ2-7, with D uncertain. TRBV23-1 is identified as an open reading frame with a role that is uncertain. The V end was cut by 6 bases, the J end by 2 bases, with 8 bases between. The CDR3 runs 12 residues. CDR3 in amino acids: CASRGLAYEQYF. The CDR3 DNA follows: TGCGCCAGCAGGGGCCTTGCCTACGAGCAGTACTTC.

The chain joins TRBV19 to TRBJ2-2; 11 bases map to TRBD1. Germline CDR1 and CDR2: LNHDA and SQIVND (reference sequence). The CDR3 spans 17 residues. V shed 7 bases and J 5 bases; nucleotides not matched to a gene: 12. The CDR3 reads CASTDRGRVFGTGELFF. The CDR3 DNA follows: TGTGCCAGTACGGACAGGGGGCGCGTTTTTGGTACCGGGGAGCTGTTTTTT.

This clone is a singleton in its sample. The chain joins TRBV19 to TRBJ2-5, with 9 bases lining up with TRBD2. V was clipped by 4 bases and J by 3 bases; unmatched bases: 6. The CDR3 totals 15 residues. Germline CDR1 is LNHDA and CDR2 is SQIVND (reference sequence). CDR3 sequence: CASSRGGRAEETQYF. CDR3 in DNA: TGTGCCAGTAGTAGGGGCGGGAGGGCCGAAGAGACCCAGTACTTC.

J is TRBJ2-2 and V is TRBV27; the match to TRBD1 covers 10 bases. V trimming: 7 bases; J trimming: 3 bases; junction bases outside the gene matches: 5. Germline lookup yields CDR1 MNHEY and CDR2 SMNVEV (reference sequence). This CDR3 contains 15 residues. This CDR3 is CASKLGQGYTGELFF. The CDR3 nucleotides are TGTGCCAGCAAGTTGGGACAGGGGTACACCGGGGAGCTGTTTTTT.

The gene calls are TRBV5-1 and TRBJ2-2, with unresolved D. Germline lookup yields CDR1 SGHRS and CDR2 YFSETQ. V was clipped by 4 bases and J by 0 bases, with 10 bases between them. This CDR3 region has 15 residues. Written as DNA, the CDR3 is TGCGCCAGCAGCCCCGAGAGTGCGAACACCGGGGAGCTGTTTTTT. It specifies CASSPESANTGELFF.

The chain employs TRBV12-5 and TRBJ2-2; a weak D match, TRBD1 (6 bases). Germline V lookup: CDR1 LGHNT, CDR2 FRNRAP. The CDR3 consists of 16 residues. Trimming stripped 3 bases from V and 8 bases from J, with 19 bases between. The DNA of the CDR3 is TGTGCTAGTGGTTTTCAACAGGGTTCCTATTGGGGGGAGCTGTTTTTT. This sequence encodes CASGFQQGSYWGELFF.

This chain joins TRBV6-2 or TRBV6-3 and TRBJ1-2, with 9 bases lining up with TRBD1. The V gene end was trimmed by 0 bases and the J gene end by 8 bases; junction bases not matched to a gene: 13. The CDR3 sequence is 17 residues long. CDR1 is MNHEY, CDR2 SVGEGT, per germline. The CDR3, as DNA: TGTGCCAGCAGTTACTCGAGTAAAGCCGGGACAGGGAAGGGCTACACCTTC. Amino acids: CASSYSSKAGTGKGYTF.

The chain carries TRBV2 and TRBJ1-1; TRBD1 might be the D (5 bases). The CDR3 extends over 12 amino acids. Germline loops: CDR1 SNHLY, CDR2 FYNNEI. Trimming removed 6 bases at V and 11 bases at J, with 16 bases between. The CDR3 bases are TGTGCCAGCAGCCGGGACCCCCGGGGGGCTTTCTTT. Protein product: CASSRDPRGAFF.

The rearrangement uses TRBV5-5 and TRBJ2-3, with 10 bases lining up with TRBD2. Trimming removed 0 bases from V and 11 bases from J; junction bases left unmatched: 9. The CDR3 sequence is 15 residues long. Germline CDR1 is SGHKS and CDR2 is YYEKEE (reference sequence). The DNA for the CDR3 is TGTGCCAGCAGCTTGGGGGGACTAGCGTCTTTCGGGCAGTATTTT. It translates to CASSLGGLASFGQYF.

V gene TRBV5-6 combines with J gene TRBJ2-1, with 14 bases matching TRBD2. V trimming: 3 bases; J trimming: 4 bases; junction bases outside the gene matches: 3. CDR1 SGHDT and CDR2 YYEEEE come from the germline V gene. The CDR3 runs to 16 residues. The DNA of the CDR3 is TGTGCCAGCAGCTACAGGACTAGCGGGGGGTACAATGAGCAGTTCTTC. It specifies CASSYRTSGGYNEQFF.

The chain is built from TRBV25-1 and TRBJ2-3, with a tentative D call TRBD2 (6 bases). Deletions cut 9 bases from V and 0 bases from J, with 10 bases between. The CDR3 extends over 13 amino acids. CDR1 is MGHDK and CDR2 is SYGVNS in the germline V gene. The CDR3 here is CASRLGSTDTQYF. DNA for the CDR3: TGTGCCAGTCGACTAGGGAGCACAGATACGCAGTATTTT.

The rearrangement uses TRBV28 and TRBJ1-5; 7 positions match TRBD1. Germline CDR1 reads MDHEN; CDR2 reads SYDVKM. The CDR3 is 16 residues long. Trimming took 6 bases from V and 1 from J; bases not matched to a gene: 9. In DNA, the CDR3 is TGTGCCAGCAGCCCAGGGACAGCCCCCAGCAATCAGCCCCAGCATTTT. Protein: CASSPGTAPSNQPQHF.

The genes are TRBV7-2 and TRBJ1-5; D ambiguous. The V gene's germline CDR1 is SGHTA and CDR2 FQGNSA. The CDR3 consists of 16 residues. V dropped 6 bases and J dropped 1 base, with 16 bases sitting between them. Written as DNA, the CDR3 is TGTGCCAGCAGTACGGGTGGAGGTAGGAGCAATCAGCCCCAGCATTTT. This translates into CASSTGGGRSNQPQHF.

The chain joins TRBV7-2 to TRBJ1-4; tentatively, D is TRBD1 (5 bases). There are 14 residues in the CDR3. Looked up from germline, CDR1 is SGHTA and CDR2 is FQGNSA. V gave up 8 bases and J gave up 7 bases, with 17 bases separating them. DNA for the CDR3: TGTGCCAGCGGAGCAGGGCCTTCGACTGAAAAACTGTTTTTT. The encoded protein is CASGAGPSTEKLFF.

There are a few counts of this clone. V usage is TRBV28 and J usage is TRBJ1-6; D gene unclear. V lost 4 bases, J lost 0 bases, and 19 bases lay in between. The CDR3 covers 19 residues. Per germline, CDR1 MDHEN and CDR2 SYDVKM. The CDR3 protein is CASSSLPTGKSSYNSPLHF. The CDR3 DNA reads TGTGCCAGCAGTTCCCTACCGACCGGGAAGAGCTCCTATAATTCACCCCTCCACTTT.

V and J are TRBV6-2 or TRBV6-3 and TRBJ2-3, with a tentative D call TRBD2 (7 bases). CDR3 length equals 14 residues. Germline CDR1 and CDR2: MNHEY and SVGEGT. V lost 0 bases to trimming and J lost 8 bases, with 12 bases between them. CDR3 in amino acids: CASSYSGGAGTQYF. CDR3 in DNA: TGTGCCAGCAGTTACTCGGGGGGGGCTGGTACGCAGTATTTT.

The chain uses TRBV2 and TRBJ2-7, with D perhaps TRBD2 (6 bases). Germline V gene sequence: CDR1 SNHLY, CDR2 FYNNEI. The length of the CDR3 is 15 residues. V shed 8 bases and J shed 2 bases, with 19 bases lying between them. CDR3 sequence reads: CASADRRGRPYEQYF. Here the CDR3 DNA reads TGTGCCAGCGCAGACCGGAGGGGCCGGCCCTACGAGCAGTACTTC.

J is TRBJ2-1 and V is TRBV20-1; D is possibly TRBD2 (6 bases). The CDR3 spans 15 residues. The ends were cut back, 3 bases at V and 7 bases at J, with 19 bases in the middle. Germline V gives CDR1 DFQATT, CDR2 SNEGSKA (reference sequence). CDR3 residues: CSASNREIQRNEQFF. The CDR3 nucleotides read TGCAGTGCTAGTAATCGGGAGATCCAAAGAAATGAGCAGTTCTTC.

V is TRBV4-3 and J is TRBJ2-2, with 7 bases lining up with TRBD2. Looked up from germline, CDR1 is LGHNA and CDR2 is YSLEER. V lost 4 bases and J lost 7; bases outside the gene matches: 9. The CDR3 runs to 15 residues. The CDR3 bases are TGCGCCAGCAGCCTCCAGCGGGAACGGATCGGGGAGCTGTTTTTT. It is translated as CASSLQRERIGELFF.

V is TRBV18 and J is TRBJ2-1; possibly TRBD1 for D (6 bases). The CDR3 is 12 amino acids. The V gene lost 4 bases and the J gene lost 5 bases, with 6 bases spanning the gap. In germline, CDR1 is KGHSH, CDR2 LQKENI. The DNA for the CDR3 is TGTGCCAGCTCACGACAGGACAATGAGCAGTTCTTC. Residues: CASSRQDNEQFF.

As to this clone: At one boundary the junction diverges from the germline segment, which might be a read error. V and J are TRBV7-9 and TRBJ2-5; D unresolved. Per germline, CDR1 SEHNR and CDR2 FQNEAQ (reference sequence). CDR3 length: 12 residues. CDR3 coding DNA: TGTGCCAGCACCTTAGTGGCAGGGACCCAGTACTTC. This encodes CASTLVAGTQYF.

This rearrangement joins TRBV6-6 to TRBJ2-5, with a tentative D call TRBD1 (6 bases). Germline V gene sequence: CDR1 MNHNY, CDR2 SVGAGI (reference sequence). The CDR3 spans 15 residues. V shed 6 bases and J shed 2 bases, with 16 bases lying between them. CDR3 nucleotide sequence: TGTGCCAGCAGCATTTCGGAGAGGGGGCAAGAGACCCAGTACTTC. Its protein is CASSISERGQETQYF.

V and J are TRBV29-1 and TRBJ1-2; 8 bases line up with TRBD1. Germline CDR1 reads SQVTM; CDR2 reads ANQGSEA. Losses at the gene ends were 4 bases for V and 8 bases for J; bases not matched to a gene: 3. CDR3 length equals 11 residues. DNA for the CDR3: TGCAGCGTTGCCTCAGGGGGCGGCTACACCTTC. Residues: CSVASGGGYTF.